A single T cell receptor (beta chain) is shown here with its context. Its specificity is not known. These data originate in a study of CD8 T cells in ankylosing spondylitis. Whole-study findings and limits: In ankylosing spondylitis blood, a motif of roughly eight highly homologous TCR beta variants appeared characteristic.

Germline V gene lookup returns CDR1 SGHRS and CDR2 YFSETQ. With 5 bases removed from V and 3 bases from J, the gap between germline ends came to 18 bases. CDR3 length: 15 residues. TCRdb passed the 5' RACE reads through MiXCR, listing each CDR3 protein once. The top ten clones hold around 12% of a sample with about 340,000 distinct CDR3 sequences, approximately 22% of them seen once. This clonotype was sampled from a male donor with ankylosing spondylitis or in good health (not recorded which). V usage is TRBV5-1 and J usage is TRBJ2-7, with D maybe TRBD2 (5 bases). The sample consisted of blood, either unsorted or a sorted T cell fraction (not recorded which). The CDR3 bases are TGCGCCAGCAGTAGCGCGACCGCGAATTACTACGAGCAGTACTTC. Translating it yields CASSSATANYYEQYF. The entire variable domain, with the rest obtained from reference TRBV5-1 and TRBJ2-7, is as follows: KAGVTQTPRYLIKTRGQQVTLSCSPISGHRSVSWYQQTPGQGLQFLFEYFSETQRNKGNFPGRFSGRQFSNSRSEMNVSTLELGDSALYLCASSSATANYYEQYFGPGTRLTVT.